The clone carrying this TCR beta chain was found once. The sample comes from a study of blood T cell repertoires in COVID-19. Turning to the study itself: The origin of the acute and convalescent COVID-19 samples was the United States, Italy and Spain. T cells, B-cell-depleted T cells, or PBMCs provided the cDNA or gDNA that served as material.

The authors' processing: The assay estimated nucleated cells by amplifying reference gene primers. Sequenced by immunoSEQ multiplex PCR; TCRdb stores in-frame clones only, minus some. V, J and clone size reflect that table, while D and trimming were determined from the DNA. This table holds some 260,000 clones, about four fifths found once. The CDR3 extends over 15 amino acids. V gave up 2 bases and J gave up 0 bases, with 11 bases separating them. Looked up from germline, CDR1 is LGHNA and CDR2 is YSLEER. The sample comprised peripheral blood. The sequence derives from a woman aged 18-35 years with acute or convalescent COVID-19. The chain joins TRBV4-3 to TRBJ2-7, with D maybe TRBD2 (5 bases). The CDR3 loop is CASSQQQRSSYEQYF. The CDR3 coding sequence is TGCGCCAGCAGCCAACAACAGCGGAGCTCCTACGAGCAGTACTTC.